This T cell receptor (beta chain) emerged from a study of technical replicates of blood from several donors. The table came from immunoSEQ multiplex PCR; TCRdb's copy has only in-frame clones and leaves some out. The sample includes roughly 72,000 clones, 85% to 95% of them seen just once. Germline CDR1 SGHDN, CDR2 FVKESK. The CDR3 loop spans 21 amino acids. The junction had 20 bases not matched to a gene; V was cut back by 0 bases and J by 2 bases. The V call is TRBV14, the J call TRBJ2-7; TRBD2 matches 9 bases. This receptor was identified in a human donor in good health. The sample taken for sequencing was T cells isolated from PBMCs. Here the CDR3 reads CASSQDRRLASGVAWAYEQYF. In nucleotides, the CDR3 is TGTGCCAGCAGCCAAGATCGTAGGTTGGCTAGCGGGGTTGCCTGGGCCTACGAGCAGTACTTC. The full variable domain, rest sourced from reference TRBV14 and TRBJ2-7, is EAGVTQFPSHSVIEKGQTVTLRCDPISGHDNLYWYRRVMGKEIKFLLHFVKESKQDESGMPNNRFLAERTGGTYSTLKVQPAELEDSGVYFCASSQDRRLASGVAWAYEQYFGPGTRLTVT.